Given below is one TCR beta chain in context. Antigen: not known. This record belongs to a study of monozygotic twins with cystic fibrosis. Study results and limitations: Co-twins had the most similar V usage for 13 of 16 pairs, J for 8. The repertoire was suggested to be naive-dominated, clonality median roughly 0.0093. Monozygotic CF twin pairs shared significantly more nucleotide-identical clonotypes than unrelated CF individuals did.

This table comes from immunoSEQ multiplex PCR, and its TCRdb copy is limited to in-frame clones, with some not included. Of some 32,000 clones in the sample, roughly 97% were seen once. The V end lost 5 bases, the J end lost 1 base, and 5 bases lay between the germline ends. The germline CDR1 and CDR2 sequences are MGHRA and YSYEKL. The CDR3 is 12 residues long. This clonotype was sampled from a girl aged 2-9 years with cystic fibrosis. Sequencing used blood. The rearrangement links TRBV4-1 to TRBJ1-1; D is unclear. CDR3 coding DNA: TGCGCCAGCAGCTACGGGAACACTGAAGCTTTCTTT. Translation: CASSYGNTEAFF.